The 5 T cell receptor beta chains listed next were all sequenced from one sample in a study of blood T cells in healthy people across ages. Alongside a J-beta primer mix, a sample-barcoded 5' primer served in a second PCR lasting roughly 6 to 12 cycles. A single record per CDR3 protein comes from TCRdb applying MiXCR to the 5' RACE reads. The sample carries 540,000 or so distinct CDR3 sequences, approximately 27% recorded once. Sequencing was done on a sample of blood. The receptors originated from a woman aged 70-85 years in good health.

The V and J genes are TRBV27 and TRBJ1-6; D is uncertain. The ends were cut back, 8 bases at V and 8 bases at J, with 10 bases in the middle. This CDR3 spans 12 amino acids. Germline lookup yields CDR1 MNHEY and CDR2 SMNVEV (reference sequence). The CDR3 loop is CASGEGYSPLHF. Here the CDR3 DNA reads TGTGCCAGCGGGGAGGGCTATTCACCCCTCCACTTT.

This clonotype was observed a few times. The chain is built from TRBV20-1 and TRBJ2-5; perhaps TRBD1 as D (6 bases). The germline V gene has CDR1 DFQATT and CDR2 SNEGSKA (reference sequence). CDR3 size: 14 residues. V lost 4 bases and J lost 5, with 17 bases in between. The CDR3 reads CSATSGTSWETQYF. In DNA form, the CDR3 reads TGCAGTGCTACTTCCGGGACATCGTGGGAGACCCAGTACTTC.

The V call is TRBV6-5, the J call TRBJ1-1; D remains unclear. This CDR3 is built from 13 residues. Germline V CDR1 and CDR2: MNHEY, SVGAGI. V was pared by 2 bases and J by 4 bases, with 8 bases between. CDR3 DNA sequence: TGTGCCAGCAGTTACGGCACCGGCACTGAAGCTTTCTTT. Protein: CASSYGTGTEAFF.

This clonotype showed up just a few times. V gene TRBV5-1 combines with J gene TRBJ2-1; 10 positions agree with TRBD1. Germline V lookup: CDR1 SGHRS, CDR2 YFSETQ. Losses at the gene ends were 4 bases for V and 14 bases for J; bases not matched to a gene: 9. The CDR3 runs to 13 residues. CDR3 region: CASSTDRGLKKFF. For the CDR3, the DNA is TGCGCCAGCAGCACCGACAGGGGGCTAAAGAAGTTCTTC. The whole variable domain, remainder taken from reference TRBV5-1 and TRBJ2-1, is KAGVTQTPRYLIKTRGQQVTLSCSPISGHRSVSWYQQTPGQGLQFLFEYFSETQRNKGNFPGRFSGRQFSNSRSEMNVSTLELGDSALYLCASSTDRGLKKFFGPGTRLTVL.

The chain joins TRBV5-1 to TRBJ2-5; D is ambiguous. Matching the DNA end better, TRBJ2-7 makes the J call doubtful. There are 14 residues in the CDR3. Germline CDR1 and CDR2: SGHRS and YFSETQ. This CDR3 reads CASSSTTGFDEQYF. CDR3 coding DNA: TGCGCCAGCAGCTCGACAACCGGGTTCGACGAGCAGTACTTC.